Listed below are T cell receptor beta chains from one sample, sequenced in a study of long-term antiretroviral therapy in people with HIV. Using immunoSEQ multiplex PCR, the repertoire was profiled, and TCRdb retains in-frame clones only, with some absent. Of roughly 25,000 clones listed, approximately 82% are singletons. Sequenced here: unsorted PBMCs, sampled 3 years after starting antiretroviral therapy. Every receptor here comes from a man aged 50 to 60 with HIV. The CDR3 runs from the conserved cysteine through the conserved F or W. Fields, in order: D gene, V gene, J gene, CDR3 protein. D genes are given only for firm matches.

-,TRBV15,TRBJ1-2,CATSISGTVSYGYTF
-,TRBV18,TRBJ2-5,CASSPRPGAYGETQYF
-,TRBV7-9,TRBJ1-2,CASSGQFYGYTF
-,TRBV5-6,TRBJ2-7,CASSTQQLYEQYF
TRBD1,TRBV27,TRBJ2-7,CASSSTGLLSYEQYF
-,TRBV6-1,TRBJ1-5,CASSNGRWGNQPQHF
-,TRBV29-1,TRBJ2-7,CSVATRGLREQYF
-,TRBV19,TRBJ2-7,CASSIEGGQVAYEQYF
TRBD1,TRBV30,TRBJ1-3,CAWSVVKGARNTIYF
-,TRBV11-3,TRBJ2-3,CASSSEGTDTQYF
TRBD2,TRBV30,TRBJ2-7,CAWSEGTSLIYEQYF
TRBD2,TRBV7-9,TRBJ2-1,CASSWVGLAGNYNEQFF
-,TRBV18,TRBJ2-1,CASSPWTDYNEQFF
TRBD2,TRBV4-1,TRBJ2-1,CASSQDHLADNNEQFF
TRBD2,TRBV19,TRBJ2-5,CASSMVSGGQETQYF
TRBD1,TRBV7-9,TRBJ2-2,CASSMGQGNTGELFF
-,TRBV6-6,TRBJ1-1,CASSPRNTEAFF
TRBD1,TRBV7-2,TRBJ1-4,CASRRGGGGEKLFF
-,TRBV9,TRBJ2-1,CASSVGSYNEQFF
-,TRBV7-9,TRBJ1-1,CASSLSAGSPNTEAFF
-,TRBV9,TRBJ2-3,CASSARTDTQYF
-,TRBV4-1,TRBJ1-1,CASSQVVRENTEAFF
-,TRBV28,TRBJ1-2,CASSDRIGYTF
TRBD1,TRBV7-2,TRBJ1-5,CASSLETGGAGNQPQHF
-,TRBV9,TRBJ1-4,CASSVGRGTTGNEKLFF
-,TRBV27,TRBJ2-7,CASSLRQVDYEQYF